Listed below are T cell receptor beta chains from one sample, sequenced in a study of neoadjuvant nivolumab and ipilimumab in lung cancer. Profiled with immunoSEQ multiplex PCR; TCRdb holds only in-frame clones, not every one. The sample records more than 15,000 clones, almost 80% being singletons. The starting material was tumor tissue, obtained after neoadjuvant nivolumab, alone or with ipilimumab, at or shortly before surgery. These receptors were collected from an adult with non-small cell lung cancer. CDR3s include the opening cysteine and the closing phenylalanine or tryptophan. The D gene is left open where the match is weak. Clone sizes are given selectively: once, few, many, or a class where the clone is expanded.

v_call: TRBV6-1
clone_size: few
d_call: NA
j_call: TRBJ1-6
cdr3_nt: TGTGCCAGCAGCCAGGGGCCCTATAATTCACCCCTCCACTTT
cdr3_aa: CASSQGPYNSPLHF

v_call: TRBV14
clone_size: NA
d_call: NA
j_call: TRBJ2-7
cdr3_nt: TGTGCCAGCAGCCCGTTGACAGGACACTCCTACGAGCAGTACTTC
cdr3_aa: CASSPLTGHSYEQYF

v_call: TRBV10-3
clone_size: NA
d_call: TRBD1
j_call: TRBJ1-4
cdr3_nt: TGTGCCATCAGCGCCGGGACAGGAGGAGAAAAACTGTTTTTT
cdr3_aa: CAISAGTGGEKLFF

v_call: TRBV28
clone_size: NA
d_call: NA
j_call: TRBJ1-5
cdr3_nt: TGTGCCAGCAGTCCCCCAAACAGGGTTCGGAGCAATCAGCCCCAGCATTTT
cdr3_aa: CASSPPNRVRSNQPQHF

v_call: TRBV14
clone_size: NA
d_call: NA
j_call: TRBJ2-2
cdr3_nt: TGTGCCAGCAGCCAAGGACGGGGAACCGGGGAGCTGTTTTTT
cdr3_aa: CASSQGRGTGELFF

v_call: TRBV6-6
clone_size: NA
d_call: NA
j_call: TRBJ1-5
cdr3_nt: TGTGCCAGCAGTTACTCGAGAGATCAGCCCCAGCATTTT
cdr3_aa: CASSYSRDQPQHF

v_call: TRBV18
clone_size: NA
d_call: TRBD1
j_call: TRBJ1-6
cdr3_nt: TGTGCCAGCTCCCTCACAGGGGACAATTCACCCCTCCACTTT
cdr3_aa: CASSLTGDNSPLHF

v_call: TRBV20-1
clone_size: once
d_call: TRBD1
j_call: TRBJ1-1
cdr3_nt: TGCAGTGCCAGGGGGGACACTGAAGCTTTCTTT
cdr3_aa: CSARGDTEAFF

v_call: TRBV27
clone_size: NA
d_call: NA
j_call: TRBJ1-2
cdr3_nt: TGTGCCAGCCGTTCTCAGGGGTACTATGGCTACACCTTC
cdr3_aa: CASRSQGYYGYTF

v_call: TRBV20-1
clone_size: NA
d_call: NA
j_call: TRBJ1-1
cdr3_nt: TGCAGTGCCGAAGCGAACACTGAAGCTTTCTTT
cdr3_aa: CSAEANTEAFF

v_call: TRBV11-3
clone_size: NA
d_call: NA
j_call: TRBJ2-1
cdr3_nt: TGTGCCAGCAGCTTAGCTCGGGGCTACAATGAGCAGTTCTTC
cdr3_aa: CASSLARGYNEQFF

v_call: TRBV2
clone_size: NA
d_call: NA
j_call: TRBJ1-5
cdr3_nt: TGTGCCAGCAGTGTTCTGGGGGGAAGTCAGCCCCAGCATTTT
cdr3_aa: CASSVLGGSQPQHF

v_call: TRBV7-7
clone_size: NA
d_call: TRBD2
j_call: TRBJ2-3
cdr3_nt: TGTGCCAGCAGTCCAACTAGCGGGGTTCAAGATACGCAGTATTTT
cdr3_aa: CASSPTSGVQDTQYF

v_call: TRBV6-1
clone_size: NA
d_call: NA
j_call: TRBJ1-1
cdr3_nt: TGTGCCAGCAGCCACCCGGGGGAGGCAGCCACTGAAGCTTTCTTT
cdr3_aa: CASSHPGEAATEAFF

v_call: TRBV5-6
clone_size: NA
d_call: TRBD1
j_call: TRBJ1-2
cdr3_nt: TGTGCCAGCAGCCCAGACAGGGGGTATGGCTACACCTTC
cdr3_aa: CASSPDRGYGYTF

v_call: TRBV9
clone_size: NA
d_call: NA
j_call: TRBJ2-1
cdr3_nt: TGTGCCAGCAGCGTGGGGGGACGATACATCAATGAGCAGTTCTTC
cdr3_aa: CASSVGGRYINEQFF

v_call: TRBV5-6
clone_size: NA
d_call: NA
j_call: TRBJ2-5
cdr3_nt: TGTGCCAGCAGCTCCCGTGAGACCCAGTACTTC
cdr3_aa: CASSSRETQYF

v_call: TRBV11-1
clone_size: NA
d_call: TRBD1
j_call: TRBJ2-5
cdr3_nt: TGTGCCAGCAGCTTGGAACCCGGACAGGGTCAAGGGGCCCAGTACTTC
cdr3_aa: CASSLEPGQGQGAQYF

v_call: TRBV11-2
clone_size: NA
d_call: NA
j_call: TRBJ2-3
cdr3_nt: TGTGCCAGCAGCTTCTCTGACGGGGCCCTGACGCCGCAGTATTTT
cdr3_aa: CASSFSDGALTPQYF

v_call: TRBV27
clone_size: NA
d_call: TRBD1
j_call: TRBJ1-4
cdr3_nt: TGTGCCAGTACGGGACAGCCTAATGAAAAACTGTTTTTT
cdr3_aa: CASTGQPNEKLFF

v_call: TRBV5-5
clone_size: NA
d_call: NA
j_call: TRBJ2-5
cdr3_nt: TGTGCCAGCAGCCCCTCGGGGGCTGGAGAGACCCAGTACTTC
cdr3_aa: CASSPSGAGETQYF

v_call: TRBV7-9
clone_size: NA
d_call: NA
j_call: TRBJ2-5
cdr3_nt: TGTGCCAGCAGCCGAAACCAAGAGACCCAGTACTTC
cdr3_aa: CASSRNQETQYF

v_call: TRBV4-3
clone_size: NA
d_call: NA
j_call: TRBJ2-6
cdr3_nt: TGCGCCAGCAGCCAAGATTTGCTACCTGGGGCCAACGTCCTGACTTTC
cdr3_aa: CASSQDLLPGANVLTF

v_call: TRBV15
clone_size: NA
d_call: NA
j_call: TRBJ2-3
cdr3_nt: TGTGCCACCAGCAGAGGTACTGGCACAGATACGCAGTATTTT
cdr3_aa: CATSRGTGTDTQYF

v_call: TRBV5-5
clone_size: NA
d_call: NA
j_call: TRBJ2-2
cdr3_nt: TGTGCCAGCAGCCTATTCGGGACTCTAACTACGCGGGAAGGGGAGCTGTTTTTT
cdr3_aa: CASSLFGTLTTREGELFF

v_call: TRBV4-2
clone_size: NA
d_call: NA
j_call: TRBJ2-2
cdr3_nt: TGTGCCAGCAGCCATGCCGGGGCTAGCGGGGAGCTGTTTTTT
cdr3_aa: CASSHAGASGELFF

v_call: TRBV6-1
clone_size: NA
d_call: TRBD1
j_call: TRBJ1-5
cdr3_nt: TGTGCCAGCAGACCCACAGGGGAGGGCCAGCCCCAGCATTTT
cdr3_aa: CASRPTGEGQPQHF

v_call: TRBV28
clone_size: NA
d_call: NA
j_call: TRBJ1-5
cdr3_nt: TGTGCCAGCAGTTTATATGGGGACCGCGGGGATCAGCCCCAGCATTTT
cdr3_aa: CASSLYGDRGDQPQHF

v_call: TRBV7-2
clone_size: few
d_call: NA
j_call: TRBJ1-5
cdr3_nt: TGTGCCAGCAGTTACTCCGACTGGCAGCCCCAGCATTTT
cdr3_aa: CASSYSDWQPQHF

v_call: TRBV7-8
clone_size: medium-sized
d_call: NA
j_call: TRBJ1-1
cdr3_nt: TGTGCCAGCACGAACTCAGGGGAGAACACTGAAGCTTTCTTT
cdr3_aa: CASTNSGENTEAFF

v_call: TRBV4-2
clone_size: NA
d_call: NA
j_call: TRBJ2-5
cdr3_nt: TGTGCCAGCAGCCAAGCGGACCGGGGCAGCCTGATCCAAGAGACCCAGTACTTC
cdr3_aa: CASSQADRGSLIQETQYF

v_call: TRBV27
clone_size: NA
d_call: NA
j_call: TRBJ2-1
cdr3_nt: TGTGCCAGCAGTCTCCTTGACAATGAGCAGTTCTTC
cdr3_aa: CASSLLDNEQFF

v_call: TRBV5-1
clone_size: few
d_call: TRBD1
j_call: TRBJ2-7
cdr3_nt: TGCGCCAGCAGCTGGCGGGACAGGGTCTACGAGCAGTACTTC
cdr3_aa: CASSWRDRVYEQYF

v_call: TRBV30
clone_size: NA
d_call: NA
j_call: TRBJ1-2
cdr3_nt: TGTGCCTGGAGTGTCGGTGGGGAAGGCTACACCTTC
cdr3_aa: CAWSVGGEGYTF

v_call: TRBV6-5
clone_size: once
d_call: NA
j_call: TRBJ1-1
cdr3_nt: TGTGCCAGCAGTACTTTCAGGGGAGGAAACACTGAAGCTTTCTTT
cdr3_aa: CASSTFRGGNTEAFF

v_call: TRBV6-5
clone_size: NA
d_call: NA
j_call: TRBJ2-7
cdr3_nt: TGTGCCAGCAGTTACTCGTCGACCCCCCAAGACTACGAGCAGTACTTC
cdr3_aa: CASSYSSTPQDYEQYF

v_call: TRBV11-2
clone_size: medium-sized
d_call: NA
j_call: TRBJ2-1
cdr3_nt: TGTGCCAGCAGCTTAGAGGTTAAGGCCTACAATGAGCAGTTCTTC
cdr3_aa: CASSLEVKAYNEQFF

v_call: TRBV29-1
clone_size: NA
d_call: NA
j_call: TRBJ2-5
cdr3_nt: TGCAGCGTTTCCAGGGGATCCCAAGAGACCCAGTACTTC
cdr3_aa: CSVSRGSQETQYF

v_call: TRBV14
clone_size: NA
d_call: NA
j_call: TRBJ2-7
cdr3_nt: TGTGCCAGCAGCCAGCACTACGAGCAGTACTTC
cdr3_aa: CASSQHYEQYF

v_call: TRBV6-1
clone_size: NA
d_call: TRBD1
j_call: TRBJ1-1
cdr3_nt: TGTGCCAGCAGCCACGGGACAGACACTGAAGCTTTCTTT
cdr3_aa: CASSHGTDTEAFF

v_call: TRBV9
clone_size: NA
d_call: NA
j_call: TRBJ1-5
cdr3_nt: TGTGCCAGCAGCGTAAATCGGGGAGGGCCCCAGCATTTT
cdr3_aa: CASSVNRGGPQHF

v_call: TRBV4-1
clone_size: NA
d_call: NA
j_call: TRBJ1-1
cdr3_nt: TGCGCCAGCAGCCAAGGGGAGGCCGAGAACACTGAAGCTTTCTTT
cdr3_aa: CASSQGEAENTEAFF

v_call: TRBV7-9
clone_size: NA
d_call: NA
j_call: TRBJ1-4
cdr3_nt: TGTGCCAGCAGCTTAGGACTTTCGCTTGAAAAACTGTTTTTT
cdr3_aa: CASSLGLSLEKLFF

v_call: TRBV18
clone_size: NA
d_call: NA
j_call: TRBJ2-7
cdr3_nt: TGTGCCAGCTCTCTCACAGAGTACGAGCAGTACTTC
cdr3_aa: CASSLTEYEQYF

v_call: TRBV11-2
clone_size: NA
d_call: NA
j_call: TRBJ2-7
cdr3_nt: TGTGCCAGCAGCTTATGGGCGGGGTACGAGCAGTACTTC
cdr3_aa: CASSLWAGYEQYF

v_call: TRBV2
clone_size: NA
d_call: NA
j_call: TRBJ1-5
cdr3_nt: TGTGCCAGCAGTGAAATGACGGCCCCGGGACGGCATCAGCCCCAGCATTTT
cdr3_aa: CASSEMTAPGRHQPQHF

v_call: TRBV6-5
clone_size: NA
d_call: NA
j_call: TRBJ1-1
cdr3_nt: TGTGCCAGCAGTCCCTGGGGCGCCGAAGCTTTCTTT
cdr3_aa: CASSPWGAEAFF

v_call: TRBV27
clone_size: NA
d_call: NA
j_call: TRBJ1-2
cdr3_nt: TGTGCCAGCAGTCCCCCAGGAGGGGCTTATGGCTACACCTTC
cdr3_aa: CASSPPGGAYGYTF

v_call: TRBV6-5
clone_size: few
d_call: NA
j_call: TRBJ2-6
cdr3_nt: TGTGCCAGCTCGAGGGGGGCCAACGTCCTGACTTTC
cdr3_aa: CASSRGANVLTF

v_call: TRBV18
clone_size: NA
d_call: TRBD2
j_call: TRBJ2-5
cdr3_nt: TGTGCCAGCTCACCGACTAGCGGGGCAGAGACCCAGTACTTC
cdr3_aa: CASSPTSGAETQYF

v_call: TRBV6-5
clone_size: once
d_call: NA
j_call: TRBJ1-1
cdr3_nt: TGTGCCAGCAACCCCAGGGGAGGCCTGGACACTGAAGCTTTCTTT
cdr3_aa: CASNPRGGLDTEAFF